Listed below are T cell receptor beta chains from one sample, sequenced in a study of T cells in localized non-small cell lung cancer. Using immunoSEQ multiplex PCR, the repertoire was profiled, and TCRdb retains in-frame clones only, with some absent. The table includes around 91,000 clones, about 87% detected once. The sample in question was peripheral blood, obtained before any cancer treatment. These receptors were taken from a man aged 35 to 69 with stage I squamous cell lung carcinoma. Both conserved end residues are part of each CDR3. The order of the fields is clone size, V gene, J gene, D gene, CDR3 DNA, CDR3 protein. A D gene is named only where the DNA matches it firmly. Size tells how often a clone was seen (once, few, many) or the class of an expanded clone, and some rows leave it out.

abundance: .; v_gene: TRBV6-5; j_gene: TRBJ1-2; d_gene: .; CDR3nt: TGTGCCAGCAGTTACGGGACGGGCGGCTACACCTTC; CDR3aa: CASSYGTGGYTF
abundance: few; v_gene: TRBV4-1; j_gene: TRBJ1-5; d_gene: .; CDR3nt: TGCGCCAGCAGCCAAGAGGCAGGACAGCCCCAGCATTTT; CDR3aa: CASSQEAGQPQHF
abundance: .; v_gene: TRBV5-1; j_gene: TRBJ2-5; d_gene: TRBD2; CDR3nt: TGCGCCAGCAGCTTGGCCGCGGGGGTACAAGAGACCCAGTACTTC; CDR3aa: CASSLAAGVQETQYF
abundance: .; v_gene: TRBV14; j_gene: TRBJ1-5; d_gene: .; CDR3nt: TGTGCCAGCAGCGGACAGAACAATCAGCCCCAGCATTTT; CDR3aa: CASSGQNNQPQHF
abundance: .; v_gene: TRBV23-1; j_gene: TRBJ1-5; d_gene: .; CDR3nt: TGCGCCAGCAGTCAATCAACTTCAGGGGGCAATCAGCCCCAGCATTTT; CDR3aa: CASSQSTSGGNQPQHF
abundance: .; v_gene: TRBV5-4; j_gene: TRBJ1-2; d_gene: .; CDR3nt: TGTGCCAGCAGCTTGGAAGCGGGCTCGTTGGATGGCTACACCTTC; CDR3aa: CASSLEAGSLDGYTF
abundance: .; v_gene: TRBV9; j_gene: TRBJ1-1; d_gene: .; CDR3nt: TGTGCCAGCAGCGTCGGGCACCTGAACACTGAAGCTTTCTTT; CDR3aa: CASSVGHLNTEAFF
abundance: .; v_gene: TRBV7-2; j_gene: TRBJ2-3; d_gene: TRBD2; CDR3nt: TGTGCCACCCCGAAGGTAGCGGGGATCACAGATACGCAGTATTTT; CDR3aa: CATPKVAGITDTQYF
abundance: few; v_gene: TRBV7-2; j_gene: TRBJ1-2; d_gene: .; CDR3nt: TGTGCCAGCAGCTTTCGGGGAGGTGGCTACACCTTC; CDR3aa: CASSFRGGGYTF
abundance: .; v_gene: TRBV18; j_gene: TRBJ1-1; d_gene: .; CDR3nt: TGTGCCAGCTCACCGAGGGGGAAGAACACTGAAGCTTTCTTT; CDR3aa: CASSPRGKNTEAFF
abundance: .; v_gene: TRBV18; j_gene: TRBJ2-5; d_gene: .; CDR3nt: TGTGCCAGCTCTTCCAAAGAGACCCAGTACTTC; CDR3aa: CASSSKETQYF
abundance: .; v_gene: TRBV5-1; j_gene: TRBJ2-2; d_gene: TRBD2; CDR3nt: TGCGCCAGCAGCAAGGACCCTAGCGGCACCGGGGAGCTGTTTTTT; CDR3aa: CASSKDPSGTGELFF
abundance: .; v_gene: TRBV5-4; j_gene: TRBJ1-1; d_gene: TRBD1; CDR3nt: TGTGCCAGCAGCCCGGGGACAGGGAGGGACACTGAAGCTTTCTTT; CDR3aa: CASSPGTGRDTEAFF
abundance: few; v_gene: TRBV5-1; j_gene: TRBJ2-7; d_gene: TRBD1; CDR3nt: TGCGCCAGCAGCTCCCAGGGGGACATTTCCTACGAGCAGTACTTC; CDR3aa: CASSSQGDISYEQYF
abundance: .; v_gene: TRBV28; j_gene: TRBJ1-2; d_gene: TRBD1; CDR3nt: TGTGCCAGCAGTTTCGACAGGGGAAACTACTATGGCTACACCTTC; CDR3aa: CASSFDRGNYYGYTF
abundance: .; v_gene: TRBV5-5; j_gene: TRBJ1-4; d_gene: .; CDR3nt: TGTGCCAGCAGCTTGGCAGGGGCTGGGGGACATGGGGCAACTAATGAAAAACTGTTTTTT; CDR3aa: CASSLAGAGGHGATNEKLFF
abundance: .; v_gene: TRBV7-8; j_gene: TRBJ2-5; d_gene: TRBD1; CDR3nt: TGTGCCAGCAGCTTGGACAGGGGGGAGACCCAGTACTTC; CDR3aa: CASSLDRGETQYF
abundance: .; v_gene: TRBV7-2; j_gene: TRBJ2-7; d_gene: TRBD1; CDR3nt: TGTGCCAGCAGCTTACCATCTCGACAGGGGGTCTCCTACGAGCAGTACTTC; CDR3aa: CASSLPSRQGVSYEQYF
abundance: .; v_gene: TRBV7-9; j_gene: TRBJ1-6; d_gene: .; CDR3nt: TGTGCCAGTTCATACTCCCTAAGTTGGAATTCACCCCTCCACTTT; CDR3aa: CASSYSLSWNSPLHF
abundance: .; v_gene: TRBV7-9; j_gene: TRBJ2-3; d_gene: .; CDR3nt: TGTGCCAGCAGCTCCCGGACTTCTCCAGATACGCAGTATTTT; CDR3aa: CASSSRTSPDTQYF
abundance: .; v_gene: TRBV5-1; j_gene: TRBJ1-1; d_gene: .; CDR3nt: TGCGCCAGCAGCTACCGGGAGTACACTGAAGCTTTCTTT; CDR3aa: CASSYREYTEAFF
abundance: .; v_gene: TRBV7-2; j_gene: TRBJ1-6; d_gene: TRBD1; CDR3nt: TGTGCCAGCAGCATCCAGACCCCCGGGACAGGTGTGTCAAATTCACCCCTCCACTTT; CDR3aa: CASSIQTPGTGVSNSPLHF
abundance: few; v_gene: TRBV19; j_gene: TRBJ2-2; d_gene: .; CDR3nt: TGTGCCAGTAGCCCGACACAGTCTCACACCGGGGAGCTGTTTTTT; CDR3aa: CASSPTQSHTGELFF